A selection of T cell receptor beta chains follows, all from one sample in a study of blood T cell repertoires in COVID-19. Clones were read by immunoSEQ multiplex PCR, and TCRdb kept only the in-frame ones, dropping some. The table shows roughly 190,000 clones, with 85% occurring only once. The sequenced sample was peripheral blood. The receptors derive from a woman aged 55-75 years with acute or convalescent COVID-19. CDR3s include the opening cysteine and the closing phenylalanine or tryptophan. A D gene is named only where the DNA matches it firmly. Only some rows state a clone size, as once, few, many or a class for expanded clones.

NA,once,TRBJ2-2,TRBV9,CASSQPALGGTGELFF,TGTGCCAGCAGCCAACCAGCACTTGGAGGTACCGGGGAGCTGTTTTTT
TRBD1,NA,TRBJ1-1,TRBV27,CASSPGTGRNTEAFF,TGTGCCAGCAGTCCTGGGACAGGGAGGAACACTGAAGCTTTCTTT
NA,NA,TRBJ2-3,TRBV5-1,CASSLGQGRSTDTQYF,TGCGCCAGCAGCTTGGGGCAGGGAAGAAGCACAGATACGCAGTATTTT
TRBD2,NA,TRBJ2-7,TRBV10-3,CAISATSVGTYEQYF,TGTGCCATCAGCGCGACTAGCGTCGGGACGTACGAGCAGTACTTC
TRBD2,NA,TRBJ2-1,TRBV3-1/TRBV3-2,CASSQDLNSGSNYNEQFF,TGTGCCAGCAGCCAAGATTTAAATAGCGGGAGTAACTACAATGAGCAGTTCTTC
NA,NA,TRBJ1-2,TRBV18,CASSPPFSGAGYGYTF,TGTGCCAGCTCACCACCTTTTTCAGGGGCCGGCTATGGCTACACCTTC
TRBD2,NA,TRBJ2-1,TRBV6-6,CASSYGRDGYNEQFF,TGTGCCAGCAGTTACGGGAGGGATGGCTACAATGAGCAGTTCTTC
NA,NA,TRBJ1-2,TRBV7-9,CASSSSRGNYGYTF,TGTGCCAGCAGCTCCTCCCGGGGTAACTATGGCTACACCTTC
NA,NA,TRBJ1-1,TRBV2,CASLGTSLNTEAFF,TGTGCCAGTTTGGGGACAAGTCTCAACACTGAAGCTTTCTTT
TRBD2,NA,TRBJ2-3,TRBV29-1,CSKAVGGRLDTQYF,TGCAGCAAAGCCGTTGGCGGGAGGTTAGATACGCAGTATTTT
TRBD2,NA,TRBJ2-1,TRBV18,CASSPPGSGSYEQFF,TGTGCCAGCTCACCACCGGGTAGCGGGAGCTATGAGCAGTTCTTC
NA,NA,TRBJ1-1,TRBV5-1,CASKQGMGNGNTEAFF,TGCGCCAGTAAACAGGGAATGGGCAACGGGAACACTGAAGCTTTCTTT
NA,NA,TRBJ1-3,TRBV21-1,CAAEGKDTIYF,TGTGCCGCCGAGGGTAAAGACACCATATATTTT
NA,NA,TRBJ1-5,TRBV12-5,CASGLEAGNQPQHF,TGTGCTAGTGGCCTCGAGGCAGGGAATCAGCCCCAGCATTTT